This is a list of T cell receptor beta chains from one sample in a study of CD8+CD57+ T cells in acquired aplastic anemia. MiXCR was run by TCRdb on the reads, yielding one entry per CDR3 protein. This sample has about 160,000 distinct CDR3 sequences; around 40% occur once, and the top ten carry 1.1%. The sequenced sample was sorted CD4+, CD8+, or CD8+CD57+ T cells (not recorded which) from PBMCs. The receptor set was obtained from a human donor in good health. CDR3s include the opening cysteine and the closing phenylalanine or tryptophan. A D gene is named only where the DNA matches it firmly. Only some rows state a clone size, as once, few, many or a class for expanded clones.

length: 15; D: TRBD1; J: TRBJ2-4; V: TRBV2; size: .; CDR3: CASSLLGQGENIQYF; DNA: TGTGCCAGCAGCTTATTGGGACAGGGGGAAAACATTCAGTACTTC
length: 15; D: TRBD2; J: TRBJ2-7; V: TRBV15; size: few; CDR3: CATSRLTSGSYEQYF; DNA: TGTGCCACCAGCAGATTAACTAGCGGGTCCTACGAGCAGTACTTC
length: 12; D: .; J: TRBJ1-4; V: TRBV7-4; size: .; CDR3: CASGRFAEKLFF; DNA: TGTGCCAGTGGGAGGTTTGCCGAAAAACTGTTTTTT
length: 15; D: .; J: TRBJ2-6; V: TRBV12-3/TRBV12-4; size: many; CDR3: CASTVRQTGANVLTF; DNA: TGTGCCAGCACCGTTCGGCAGACTGGGGCCAACGTCCTGACTTTC
length: 15; D: .; J: TRBJ2-3; V: TRBV4-2; size: .; CDR3: CASRLDSPSTDTQYF; DNA: TGTGCCAGCAGGCTAGATAGTCCTAGCACAGATACGCAGTATTTT
length: 15; D: .; J: TRBJ1-2; V: TRBV3-1; size: few; CDR3: CASSHPRQFFFGYTF; DNA: TGTGCCAGCAGCCACCCCCGCCAATTTTTTTTCGGCTACACCTTC
length: 14; D: .; J: TRBJ1-3; V: TRBV5-1; size: many; CDR3: CASSSSGAGNTIYF; DNA: TGCGCCAGCAGCTCCAGCGGGGCTGGAAACACCATATATTTT
length: 14; D: .; J: TRBJ2-5; V: TRBV20-1; size: .; CDR3: CSATNIVYGETQYF; DNA: TGCAGTGCCACAAATATAGTATATGGAGAGACCCAGTACTTC
length: 18; D: TRBD1; J: TRBJ2-6; V: TRBV10-1; size: .; CDR3: CASSNFRDRGSGPNVLTF; DNA: TGCGCCAGCAGCAACTTCCGGGACAGGGGATCCGGGCCCAACGTCCTGACTTTC
length: 16; D: TRBD1; J: TRBJ2-7; V: TRBV24-1; size: many; CDR3: CATSDLYRGHLYEQYF; DNA: TGTGCCACCAGTGATTTGTACAGGGGGCATTTATACGAGCAGTACTTC
length: 16; D: TRBD2; J: TRBJ2-1; V: TRBV6-1; size: .; CDR3: CASSEEVAGGTREQFF; DNA: TGTGCCAGCAGTGAAGAGGTAGCGGGAGGGACAAGAGAGCAGTTCTTC
length: 13; D: .; J: TRBJ2-3; V: TRBV6-2/TRBV6-3; size: .; CDR3: CASKAEFADTQYF; DNA: TGTGCCAGCAAAGCGGAATTTGCAGATACGCAGTATTTT
length: 15; D: TRBD2; J: TRBJ2-5; V: TRBV19; size: once; CDR3: CASTALAGPQQTQYF; DNA: TGTGCCAGTACCGCACTAGCGGGGCCGCAACAGACCCAGTACTTC
length: 15; D: .; J: TRBJ1-6; V: TRBV11-1; size: many; CDR3: CASSLIGQGFSPLHF; DNA: TGTGCCAGCAGCTTGATAGGCCAGGGGTTTTCACCCCTCCACTTT
length: 14; D: .; J: TRBJ2-7; V: TRBV5-7; size: .; CDR3: CASSVQDTTYEQYF; DNA: TGTGCCAGCAGCGTCCAAGACACTACATACGAGCAGTACTTC
length: 16; D: TRBD2; J: TRBJ2-3; V: TRBV10-3; size: once; CDR3: CAISEGSGARTDTQYF; DNA: TGTGCCATCAGTGAGGGTAGCGGGGCGAGGACAGATACGCAGTATTTT
length: 17; D: TRBD2; J: TRBJ2-1; V: TRBV20-1; size: many; CDR3: CSARVLQAGGSYNEQFF; DNA: TGCAGTGCAAGAGTCTTGCAAGCGGGGGGCTCCTACAATGAGCAGTTCTTC
length: 21; D: TRBD1; J: TRBJ2-3; V: TRBV11-1; size: .; CDR3: CASSLVVRTGGAFRRTDTQYF; DNA: TGTGCCAGCAGCTTAGTGGTTAGGACAGGGGGCGCTTTTCGTAGGACAGATACGCAGTATTTT
length: 14; D: .; J: TRBJ2-1; V: TRBV29-1; size: once; CDR3: CSVDGWFGANEQFF; DNA: TGCAGCGTTGACGGTTGGTTTGGCGCCAATGAGCAGTTCTTC
length: 14; D: TRBD1; J: TRBJ1-6; V: TRBV24-1; size: .; CDR3: CATSGTGQNSPLHF; DNA: TGTGCCACCAGTGGGACAGGCCAGAATTCACCCCTCCACTTT
length: 14; D: TRBD1; J: TRBJ1-1; V: TRBV20-1; size: many; CDR3: CSAPSGQGNTEAFF; DNA: TGCAGTGCACCGTCCGGACAGGGGAACACTGAAGCTTTCTTT
length: 11; D: .; J: TRBJ2-5; V: TRBV6-1; size: many; CDR3: CASRVGSGISF; DNA: .
length: 12; D: .; J: TRBJ2-7; V: TRBV7-8; size: many; CDR3: CASSLVRYEQYF; DNA: TGTGCCAGCAGCTTAGTGAGGTACGAGCAGTACTTC
length: 14; D: .; J: TRBJ2-5; V: TRBV20-1; size: .; CDR3: CSAPGTGLQETQYF; DNA: TGCAGTGCCCCAGGGACGGGACTCCAAGAGACCCAGTACTTC
length: 13; D: .; J: TRBJ1-1; V: TRBV11-2; size: .; CDR3: CASSPESYTEAFF; DNA: TGTGCCAGCAGTCCGGAAAGCTACACTGAAGCTTTCTTT
length: 13; D: TRBD1; J: TRBJ2-3; V: TRBV19; size: .; CDR3: CASTQGAIDTQYF; DNA: TGTGCCAGTACCCAGGGGGCCATAGATACGCAGTATTTT
length: 15; D: TRBD1; J: TRBJ1-1; V: TRBV2; size: many; CDR3: CASSEASRGQGEAFF; DNA: TGTGCCAGCAGTGAAGCGTCTAGGGGGCAGGGTGAAGCTTTCTTT
length: 12; D: .; J: TRBJ2-1; V: TRBV20-1; size: .; CDR3: CSAVSRGDEQFF; DNA: TGCAGTGCGGTATCGAGGGGGGATGAGCAGTTCTTC
length: 17; D: .; J: TRBJ1-2; V: TRBV5-1; size: many; CDR3: CASSLAGGQAANYGYTF; DNA: TGCGCCAGCAGCTTGGCCGGTGGGCAGGCCGCTAACTATGGCTACACCTTC
length: 11; D: .; J: TRBJ1-6; V: TRBV2; size: many; CDR3: CASGGNSPLHF; DNA: TGTGCCAGCGGCGGGAATTCACCCCTCCACTTT
length: 18; D: TRBD2; J: TRBJ2-1; V: TRBV12-3/TRBV12-4; size: .; CDR3: CASSLDRTGLAAYDEQFF; DNA: TGTGCCAGCAGTTTAGATAGGACGGGACTAGCGGCCTACGATGAGCAGTTCTTC
length: 16; D: TRBD2; J: TRBJ2-2; V: TRBV5-4; size: .; CDR3: CASSSEPGLYTGELFF; DNA: TGTGCCAGCAGCTCGGAACCGGGACTATACACCGGGGAGCTGTTTTTT
length: 14; D: TRBD1; J: TRBJ1-2; V: TRBV5-1; size: many; CDR3: CASSLTGGNYGYTF; DNA: TGCGCCAGCAGCTTGACAGGGGGGAACTATGGCTACACCTTC
length: 12; D: .; J: TRBJ2-1; V: TRBV14; size: many; CDR3: CASSQVYNEQFF; DNA: TGTGCCAGCAGCCAAGTTTACAATGAGCAGTTCTTC
length: 13; D: .; J: TRBJ1-1; V: TRBV7-6; size: few; CDR3: CASSRDLNTEAFF; DNA: TGTGCCAGCAGCCGGGACTTGAACACTGAAGCTTTCTTT
length: 15; D: .; J: TRBJ2-7; V: TRBV10-3; size: .; CDR3: CAISDAGYLSREQYF; DNA: TGTGCCATCAGTGACGCAGGCTACCTTTCTAGGGAGCAGTACTTC
length: 12; D: .; J: TRBJ1-1; V: TRBV15; size: .; CDR3: CATAPANTEAFF; DNA: TGTGCCACCGCGCCAGCGAACACTGAAGCTTTCTTT
length: 13; D: .; J: TRBJ2-3; V: TRBV24-1; size: .; CDR3: CATREPITDTQYF; DNA: TGTGCCACCAGGGAACCAATTACAGATACGCAGTATTTT
length: 14; D: TRBD1; J: TRBJ2-7; V: TRBV9; size: .; CDR3: CASSATGGLGEQYF; DNA: TGTGCCAGCAGCGCGACAGGGGGCCTGGGAGAACAGTACTTC
length: 14; D: .; J: TRBJ1-6; V: TRBV20-1; size: few; CDR3: CSARVSQDNSPLHF; DNA: TGCAGTGCTAGAGTATCACAGGACAATTCACCCCTCCACTTT